These 20 T cell receptor beta chains originate from one sample sequenced in a study of T-cell memory formation after mild COVID-19. TCRdb used MiXCR to reprocess the 5' RACE reads, holding one entry per CDR3 protein. Of 150,000 to 200,000 distinct CDR3 sequences detected, about 14% appear once; the ten largest clones hold less than 15%. Specimen: PBMCs or a T cell subset sorted from them (not recorded which). The receptors come from an adult woman who had mild COVID-19 (a few samples of this study predate the infection). Cell type and time point are not known.

The chain recombines TRBV6-2 or TRBV6-3 with TRBJ2-1; 9 bases fit TRBD1. Germline assignment: CDR1 MNHEY and CDR2 SVGEGT. The CDR3 runs to 13 residues. Trimming took 8 bases from V and 3 from J; bases not matched to a gene: 2. CDR3 amino acids: CASGTGYYNEQFF. The DNA for the CDR3 is TGTGCCAGCGGGACAGGGTACTACAATGAGCAGTTCTTC.

V is TRBV2 and J is TRBJ2-1; 11 bases align to TRBD2. Looked up from germline, CDR1 is SNHLY and CDR2 is FYNNEI. The CDR3 contains 15 residues. Trimming at V came to 6 bases and at J to 4 bases, leaving 5 bases not matched to a gene. CDR3 nucleotides: TGTGCCAGCAGGGCCACTAGCGGGAGTTACAATGAGCAGTTCTTC. Protein: CASRATSGSYNEQFF.

The chain couples TRBV27 to TRBJ2-5; 10 bases match TRBD2. The germline V gene encodes CDR1 MNHEY and CDR2 SMNVEV (reference sequence). J was trimmed by 1 base and V by 6 bases; bases with no gene match: 2. CDR3 length: 14 amino acids. CDR3 in DNA: TGTGCCAGCAGGCCTAGCGGGGGCCAAGAGACCCAGTACTTC. Its protein product is CASRPSGGQETQYF.

This clonotype has just one count. This sequence joins TRBV7-2 and TRBJ2-5; TRBD1 matches at 8 bases. The V segment lost 5 bases and the J segment 7 bases; nucleotides outside the gene matches: 9. The CDR3 totals 14 residues. Per germline, CDR1 SGHTA and CDR2 FQGNSA. CDR3 protein: CASSLGQGGGTQYF. Written as DNA, the CDR3 is TGTGCCAGCAGCCTTGGACAGGGTGGAGGGACCCAGTACTTC.

This clonotype was detected ten times or more. As DNA, the CDR3 is TGTGCCATCAGTGACGCCGGGACAGGGGACAACGAGCAGTACTTC. This codes for CAISDAGTGDNEQYF. The chain links TRBV10-3 to TRBJ2-7, with 10 bases lining up with TRBD1. The germline V gene encodes CDR1 ENHRY and CDR2 SYGVKD. V dropped 3 bases and J dropped 5; count of bases not matched to a gene: 7. The CDR3 consists of 15 residues.

The CDR3 DNA follows: TGTGCCAGCAGTTCTACCCTGGGACAATCGGACTACGAGCAGTACTTC. This sequence encodes CASSSTLGQSDYEQYF. The V call is TRBV27, the J call TRBJ2-7; D might be TRBD1 (6 bases). The V gene's germline CDR1 is MNHEY and CDR2 SMNVEV (reference sequence). CDR3 length: 16 amino acids. Trimming removed 4 bases from V and 3 bases from J, with 19 bases in between.

The chain combines TRBV11-2 with TRBJ2-1; 12 bases map to TRBD2. CDR1 SGHAT and CDR2 FQNNGV come from the germline V gene. Unmatched junction bases numbered 5, after V lost 7 bases and J lost 7 bases. The CDR3 contains 14 residues. The CDR3 coding sequence is TGTGCCAGCAATCTAGCGGGGGGGCGTAATGAGCAGTTCTTC. This encodes CASNLAGGRNEQFF. The full variable domain, completed using reference TRBV11-2 and TRBJ2-1, is EAGVAQSPRYKIIEKRQSVAFWCNPISGHATLYWYQQILGQGPKLLIQFQNNGVVDDSQLPKDRFSAERLKGVDSTLKIQPAKLEDSAVYLCASNLAGGRNEQFFGPGTRLTVL.

CDR3 coding DNA: TGTGCCACCAGTGTTGGACTAGCGGGAGATGAGCAGTTCTTC. Its translation: CATSVGLAGDEQFF. The chain is built from TRBV24-1 and TRBJ2-1; 13 nucleotides agree with TRBD2. The CDR3 length is 14 residues. The V segment lost 5 bases and the J segment 8 bases; nucleotides outside the gene matches: 2. CDR1 is KGHDR and CDR2 is SFDVKD in the germline V gene.

This clonotype was observed a handful of times. The chain employs TRBV12-3 or TRBV12-4 and TRBJ2-7; TRBD1 agrees at 10 bases. With 5 bases clipped from V and 7 bases from J, the junction kept 20 bases outside the gene matches. This CDR3 region has 18 residues. CDR3 residues: CASSPPGQGNPLSLEQYF. The CDR3 nucleotides are TGTGCCAGCAGTCCCCCGGGACAGGGGAATCCTCTTTCCTTGGAGCAGTACTTC.

The V gene is TRBV11-2, the J gene TRBJ1-5; 7 bases align to TRBD1. CDR3 length equals 13 residues. V dropped 5 bases and J dropped 7; count of bases not matched to a gene: 5. CDR1 is SGHAT and CDR2 is FQNNGV in the germline V gene. CDR3 in amino acids: CASSPDRAQPQHF. The CDR3 DNA is TGTGCCAGCAGCCCCGACAGGGCCCAGCCCCAGCATTTT.

A few counts support this clonotype. V usage is TRBV12-3 or TRBV12-4 and J usage is TRBJ1-6, with TRBD1 identical over 7 bases. This CDR3 comprises 14 residues. V dropped 6 bases and J dropped 10; count of bases not matched to a gene: 9. The CDR3 is CASRYRQGRSPLHF. CDR3 in DNA: TGTGCCAGCAGGTACCGACAGGGACGCTCACCCCTCCACTTT.

The J gene is TRBJ1-6, the V gene TRBV5-1, with a possible D match to TRBD1 (6 bases). The CDR3 loop spans 13 amino acids. Trimming pared 5 bases from V and 10 bases from J, leaving 13 bases between. Germline V gene data show CDR1 as SGHRS and CDR2 as YFSETQ. The CDR3 reads CASRNRVWSPLHF. CDR3 in DNA: TGCGCCAGCAGAAACAGGGTCTGGTCACCCCTCCACTTT.

In this sample, this clonotype turned up a few times. The gene calls are TRBV9 and TRBJ2-1; 11 nucleotides line up with TRBD2. CDR1 SGDLS and CDR2 YYNGEE come from the germline V gene. The CDR3 is 19 residues long. The V segment lost 4 bases and the J segment 0 bases; nucleotides outside the gene matches: 12. The CDR3 sequence: CASSFPGTSGRSSYNEQFF. CDR3 nucleotide sequence: TGTGCCAGCAGCTTCCCCGGGACTAGCGGAAGAAGCTCCTACAATGAGCAGTTCTTC.

A few counts support this clonotype. The CDR3 DNA is TGTGCCAGCAGCCCTGCTGGGGGGGTGACAGATACGCAGTATTTT. This sequence encodes CASSPAGGVTDTQYF. J is TRBJ2-3 and V is TRBV7-7, with 7 bases aligning to TRBD2. CDR3 size: 15 residues. The germline V gene encodes CDR1 SSHAT and CDR2 FNYEAQ (reference sequence). The V and J ends lost 5 bases and 3 bases, in that order; junction bases with no gene match: 8.

This clonotype has more than one count but fewer than ten. The gene calls are TRBV12-3 or TRBV12-4 and TRBJ1-2; the D is unclear. The V end lost 4 bases, the J end lost 13 bases, and 16 bases lay between the germline ends. There are 12 residues in the CDR3. The CDR3 loop is CASSSGRSSCTF. CDR3 coding DNA: TGTGCCAGCAGTTCTGGACGGTCCTCTTGCACCTTC.

This clonotype was detected only a few times. This chain uses TRBV7-2 with TRBJ2-4, with D maybe TRBD1 (5 bases). Trimming took 10 bases from V and 2 from J, leaving 9 bases between them. CDR1 and CDR2 from the germline V gene are SGHTA and FQGNSA. This CDR3 has 12 residues. CDR3 region: CATQGSKNIQYF. In DNA form, the CDR3 reads TGTGCCACCCAGGGATCCAAAAACATTCAGTACTTC. The complete variable domain, with remaining parts taken from reference TRBV7-2 and TRBJ2-4, reads GAGVSQSPSNKVTEKGKDVELRCDPISGHTALYWYRQSLGQGLEFLIYFQGNSAPDKSGLPSDRFSAERTGGSVSTLTIQRTQQEDSAVYLCATQGSKNIQYFGAGTRLSVL.

This clonotype was detected only a few times. The chain employs TRBV5-1 and TRBJ2-7, with unresolved D. V lost 0 bases, J lost 2 bases, and 12 bases lay in between. The germline V gene encodes CDR1 SGHRS and CDR2 YFSETQ. The CDR3 runs to 15 residues. Written as DNA, the CDR3 is TGCGCCAGCAGCTTGGGTCCCGCGGTTACCTACGAGCAGTACTTC. Protein product: CASSLGPAVTYEQYF.

The V call is TRBV20-1, the J call TRBJ2-7, with a tentative D call TRBD1 (6 bases). Germline V CDR1 and CDR2: DFQATT, SNEGSKA (reference sequence). V was cut by 6 bases and J by 6 bases, with 21 bases left in between. The length of the CDR3 is 14 residues. CDR3 DNA: TGCAGTGCCAGGGAGCAGCAGGGGTGGGGCGAGCAGTACTTC. Its translation is CSAREQQGWGEQYF.

This clonotype was seen a handful of times. The rearrangement joins TRBV6-6 to TRBJ2-5; possibly TRBD2 for D (6 bases). The ends were cut back, 2 bases at V and 8 bases at J, with 12 bases in the middle. CDR1 MNHNY and CDR2 SVGAGI come from the germline V gene (reference sequence). The CDR3 has 13 residues. CDR3 sequence reads: CASSYRDLETQYF. CDR3 nucleotides: TGTGCCAGCAGTTACCGGGACTTGGAAACCCAGTACTTC.

This clonotype was found many times. The rearrangement links TRBV20-1 to TRBJ1-1; 9 bases match TRBD1. The CDR3 is 16 amino acids. Germline trimming cut 0 bases from V and 4 bases from J; bases unmatched to any gene: 9. Per germline, CDR1 DFQATT and CDR2 SNEGSKA (reference sequence). The CDR3 sequence: CSARDIGRTGVTEAFF. The CDR3 DNA sequence: TGCAGTGCTAGAGATATTGGGCGGACAGGGGTCACTGAAGCTTTCTTT.